This TCR beta chain was sequenced for a study of shared clonotypes between healthy human individuals. Whole-study findings and limits: Sharing across four donors was highest in naive CD4 (around 5%) and lowest in memory CD8 (roughly 0.4%).

With regard to this clone: What it binds is unknown.

V was trimmed by 3 bases and J by 0 bases, leaving 11 bases between them. The CDR3 has 14 amino acids. Germline V gives CDR1 GTSNPN, CDR2 SVGIG (reference sequence). TCRdb's copy holds only in-frame clones and misses some; the assay was immunoSEQ multiplex PCR. The sample shows millions of clones, approximately 93% of them seen only once. V is TRBV30 and J is TRBJ2-5; D call uncertain. The sample consisted of naive CD4+ T cells from PBMCs. Described subset: CD45RA+ positively selected. The sequence derives from a man younger than 35 in good health. Some clones in this sample may be carry-over from other donors' samples. CDR3 amino acids: CAWSVGIYQETQYF. In nucleotides, the CDR3 is TGTGCCTGGAGCGTCGGCATATACCAAGAGACCCAGTACTTC.